This T cell receptor beta chain was sequenced for a study of T-cell reconstitution after alpha-beta-depleted transplantation in children. This CDR3 spans 16 amino acids. V shed 1 base and J shed 7 bases, with 17 bases lying between them. Germline V lookup: CDR1 SEHNR, CDR2 FQNEAQ (reference sequence). It was with unique molecular identifiers that the TCRbeta library was prepared. TCRdb redid the calling of the PCR reads with MiXCR, one entry per CDR3 protein. The table lists over 550,000 distinct CDR3 sequences, about 10% of them singletons, with less than 5% in the top ten. The sample holds many counts of this clonotype.

The TCR sequence derives from a human donor who donated a stem cell graft to a child with acute myeloid leukemia. V and J are TRBV7-9 and TRBJ2-1; D possibly corresponds to TRBD2 (5 bases). This sample comprised PBMCs from the stem cell graft donor, obtained from the stem cell graft. This CDR3 is CASSLVFGLQGNEQFF. In nucleotides, the CDR3 is TGTGCCAGCAGCTTAGTATTTGGACTCCAAGGGAATGAGCAGTTCTTC.